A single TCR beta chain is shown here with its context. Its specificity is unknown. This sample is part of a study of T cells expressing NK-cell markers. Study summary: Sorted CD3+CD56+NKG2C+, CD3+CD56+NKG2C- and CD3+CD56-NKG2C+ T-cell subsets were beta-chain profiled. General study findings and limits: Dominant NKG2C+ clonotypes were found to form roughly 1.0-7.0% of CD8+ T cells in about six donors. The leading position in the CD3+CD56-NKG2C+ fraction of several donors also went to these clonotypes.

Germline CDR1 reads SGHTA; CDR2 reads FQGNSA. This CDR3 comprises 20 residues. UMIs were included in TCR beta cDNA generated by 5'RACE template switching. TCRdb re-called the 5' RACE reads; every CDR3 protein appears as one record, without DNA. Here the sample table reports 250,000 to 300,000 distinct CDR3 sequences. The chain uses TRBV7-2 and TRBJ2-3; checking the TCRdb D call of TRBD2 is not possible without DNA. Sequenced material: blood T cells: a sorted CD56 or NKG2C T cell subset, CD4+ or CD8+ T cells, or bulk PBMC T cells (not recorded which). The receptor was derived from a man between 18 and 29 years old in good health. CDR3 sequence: CASSLAGTSGRVGVTDTQYF.